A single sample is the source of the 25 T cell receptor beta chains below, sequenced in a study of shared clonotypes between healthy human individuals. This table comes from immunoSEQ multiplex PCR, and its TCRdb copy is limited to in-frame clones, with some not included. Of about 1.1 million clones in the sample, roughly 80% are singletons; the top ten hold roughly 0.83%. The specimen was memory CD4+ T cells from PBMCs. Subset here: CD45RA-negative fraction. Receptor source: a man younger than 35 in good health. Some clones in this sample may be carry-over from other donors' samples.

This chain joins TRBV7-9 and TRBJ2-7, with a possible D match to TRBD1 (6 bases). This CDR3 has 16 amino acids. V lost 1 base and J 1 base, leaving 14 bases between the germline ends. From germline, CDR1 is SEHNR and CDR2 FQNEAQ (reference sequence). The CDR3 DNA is TGTGCCAGCAGCTTAGTTCGGGGAAGGGGGTCCTACGAGCAGTACTTC. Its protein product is CASSLVRGRGSYEQYF.

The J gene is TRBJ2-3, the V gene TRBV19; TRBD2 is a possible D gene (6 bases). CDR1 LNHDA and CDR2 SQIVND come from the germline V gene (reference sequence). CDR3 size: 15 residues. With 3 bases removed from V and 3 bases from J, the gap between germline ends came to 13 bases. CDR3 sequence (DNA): TGTGCCAGTAGTATGGGGGGATACCAAACAGATACGCAGTATTTT. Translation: CASSMGGYQTDTQYF.

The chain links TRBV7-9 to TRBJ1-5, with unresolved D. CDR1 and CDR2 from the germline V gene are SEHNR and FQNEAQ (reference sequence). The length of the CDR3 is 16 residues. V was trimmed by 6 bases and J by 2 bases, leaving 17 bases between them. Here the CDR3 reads CASSPNSPVGNQPQHF. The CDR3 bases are TGTGCCAGCAGTCCAAACAGCCCCGTTGGCAATCAGCCCCAGCATTTT.

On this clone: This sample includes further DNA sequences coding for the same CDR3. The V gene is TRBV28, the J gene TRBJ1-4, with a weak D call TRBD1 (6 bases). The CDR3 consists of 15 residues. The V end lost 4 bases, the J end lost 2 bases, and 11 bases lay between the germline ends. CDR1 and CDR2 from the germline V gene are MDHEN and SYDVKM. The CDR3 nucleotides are TGTGCCAGCAGTTCCCCACAGGGCACTAATGAAAAACTGTTTTTT. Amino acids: CASSSPQGTNEKLFF.

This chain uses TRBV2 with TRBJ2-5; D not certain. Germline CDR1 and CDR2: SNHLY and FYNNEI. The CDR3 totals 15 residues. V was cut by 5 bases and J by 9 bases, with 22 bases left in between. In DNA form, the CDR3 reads TGTGCCAGCAGTTCCCCCAGCCGGAATAGGTGGGCCCAGTACTTC. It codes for CASSSPSRNRWAQYF. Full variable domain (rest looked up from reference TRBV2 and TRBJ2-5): EPEVTQTPSHQVTQMGQEVILRCVPISNHLYFYWYRQILGQKVEFLVSFYNNEISEKSEIFDDQFSVERPDGSNFTLKIRSTKLEDSAMYFCASSSPSRNRWAQYFGPGTRLLVL.

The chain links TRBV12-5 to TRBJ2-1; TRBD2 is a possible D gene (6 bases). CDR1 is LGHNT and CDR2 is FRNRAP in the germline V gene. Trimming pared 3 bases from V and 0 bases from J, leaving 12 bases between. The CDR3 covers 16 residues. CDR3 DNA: TGTGCTAGTGGTTTAGGGACCGGGAGCTCCTACAATGAGCAGTTCTTC. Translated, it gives CASGLGTGSSYNEQFF.

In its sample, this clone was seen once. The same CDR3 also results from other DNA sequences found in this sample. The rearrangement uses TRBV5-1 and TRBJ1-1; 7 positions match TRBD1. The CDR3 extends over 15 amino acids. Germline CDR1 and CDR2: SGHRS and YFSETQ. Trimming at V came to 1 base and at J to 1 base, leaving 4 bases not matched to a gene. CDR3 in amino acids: CASSLRPGGNTEAFF. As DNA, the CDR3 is TGCGCCAGCAGCTTGCGGCCAGGGGGGAACACTGAAGCTTTCTTT.

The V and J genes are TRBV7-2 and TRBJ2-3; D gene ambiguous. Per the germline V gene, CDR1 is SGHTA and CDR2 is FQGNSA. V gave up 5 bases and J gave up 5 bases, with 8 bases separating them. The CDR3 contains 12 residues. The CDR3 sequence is CASSLAVDTQYF. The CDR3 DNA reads TGTGCCAGCAGCCTGGCTGTAGATACGCAGTATTTT.

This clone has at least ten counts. In DNA, the CDR3 is TGTGCCAGCAGCCCTCCCAGGGTGGAGACCCAGTACTTC. Its protein product is CASSPPRVETQYF. The genes are TRBV7-9 and TRBJ2-5, with D possibly TRBD1 on 5 matching bases. The CDR3 runs 13 residues. The germline V gene encodes CDR1 SEHNR and CDR2 FQNEAQ (reference sequence). The V and J ends lost 5 bases and 5 bases respectively, with 12 bases between them. Full variable domain (remainder filled in from reference TRBV7-9 and TRBJ2-5): DTGVSQNPRHKITKRGQNVTFRCDPISEHNRLYWYRQTLGQGPEFLTYFQNEAQLEKSRLLSDRFSAERPKGSFSTLEIQRTEQGDSAMYLCASSPPRVETQYFGPGTRLLVL.

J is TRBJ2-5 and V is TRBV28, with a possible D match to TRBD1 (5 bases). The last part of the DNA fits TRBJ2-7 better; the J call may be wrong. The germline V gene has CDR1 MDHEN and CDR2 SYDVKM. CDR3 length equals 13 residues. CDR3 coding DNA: TGTGCCAGCAGTCAGACAGCGAACTACGAGCAGTACTTC. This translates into CASSQTANYEQYF.

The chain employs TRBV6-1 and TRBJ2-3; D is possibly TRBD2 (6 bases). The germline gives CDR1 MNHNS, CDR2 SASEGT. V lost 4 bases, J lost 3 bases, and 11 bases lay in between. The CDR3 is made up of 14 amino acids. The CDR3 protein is CASSASRGTDTQYF. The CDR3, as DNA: TGTGCCAGCAGTGCTAGCCGGGGGACAGATACGCAGTATTTT.

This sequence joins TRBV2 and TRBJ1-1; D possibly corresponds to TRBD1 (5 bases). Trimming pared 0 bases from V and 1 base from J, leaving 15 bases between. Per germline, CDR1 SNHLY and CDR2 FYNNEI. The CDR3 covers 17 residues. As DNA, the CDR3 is TGTGCCAGCAGTGAAGCGGCTACCCGAAGGGGGAACACTGAAGCTTTCTTT. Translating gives CASSEAATRRGNTEAFF.

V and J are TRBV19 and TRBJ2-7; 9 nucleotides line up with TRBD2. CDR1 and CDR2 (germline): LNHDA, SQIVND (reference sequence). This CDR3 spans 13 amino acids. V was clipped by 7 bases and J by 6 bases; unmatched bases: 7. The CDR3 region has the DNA TGTGCCAGTAAGCCTAGCGGGACGGTCGAGCAGTACTTC. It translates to CASKPSGTVEQYF. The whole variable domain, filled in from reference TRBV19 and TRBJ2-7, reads DGGITQSPKYLFRKEGQNVTLSCEQNLNHDAMYWYRQDPGQGLRLIYYSQIVNDFQKGDIAEGYSVSREKKESFPLTVTSAQKNPTAFYLCASKPSGTVEQYFGPGTRLTVT.

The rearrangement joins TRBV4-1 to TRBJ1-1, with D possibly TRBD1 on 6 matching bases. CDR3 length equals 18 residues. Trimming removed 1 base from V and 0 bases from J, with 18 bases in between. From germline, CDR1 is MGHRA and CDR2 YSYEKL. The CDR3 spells CASSQGWGTRKMNTEAFF. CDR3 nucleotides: TGCGCCAGCAGCCAAGGGTGGGGGACACGGAAGATGAACACTGAAGCTTTCTTT.

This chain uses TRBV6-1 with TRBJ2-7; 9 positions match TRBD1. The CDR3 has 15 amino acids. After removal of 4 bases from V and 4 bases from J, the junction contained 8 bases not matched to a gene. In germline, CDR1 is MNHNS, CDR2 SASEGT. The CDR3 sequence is CASSVTGGEVYEQYF. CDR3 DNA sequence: TGTGCCAGCAGTGTAACAGGGGGCGAGGTTTACGAGCAGTACTTC.

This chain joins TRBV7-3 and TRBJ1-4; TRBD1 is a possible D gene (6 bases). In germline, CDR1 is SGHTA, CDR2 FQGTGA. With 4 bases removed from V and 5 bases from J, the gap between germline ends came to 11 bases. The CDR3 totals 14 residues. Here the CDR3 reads CASSSGGPNEKLFF. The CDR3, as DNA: TGTGCCAGCAGCTCTGGGGGGCCGAATGAAAAACTGTTTTTT.

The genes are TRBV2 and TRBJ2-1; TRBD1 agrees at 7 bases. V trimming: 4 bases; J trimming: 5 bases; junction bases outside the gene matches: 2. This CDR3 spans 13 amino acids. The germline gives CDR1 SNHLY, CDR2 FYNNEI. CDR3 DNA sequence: TGTGCCAGCAGTGGGGGACAGCACAATGAGCAGTTCTTC. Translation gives CASSGGQHNEQFF.

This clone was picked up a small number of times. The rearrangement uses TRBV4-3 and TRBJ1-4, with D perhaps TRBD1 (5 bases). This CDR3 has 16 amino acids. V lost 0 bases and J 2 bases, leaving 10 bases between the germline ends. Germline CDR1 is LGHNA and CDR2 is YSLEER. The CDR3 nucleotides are TGCGCCAGCAGCCAAGACGGGCAGGGCACTAATGAAAAACTGTTTTTT. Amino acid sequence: CASSQDGQGTNEKLFF.

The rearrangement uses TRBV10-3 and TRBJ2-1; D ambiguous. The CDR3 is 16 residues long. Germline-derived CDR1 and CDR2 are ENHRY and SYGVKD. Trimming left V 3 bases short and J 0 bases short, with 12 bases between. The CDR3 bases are TGTGCCATCAGTGAACGCGCGCCTCCCTCCTACAATGAGCAGTTCTTC. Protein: CAISERAPPSYNEQFF.

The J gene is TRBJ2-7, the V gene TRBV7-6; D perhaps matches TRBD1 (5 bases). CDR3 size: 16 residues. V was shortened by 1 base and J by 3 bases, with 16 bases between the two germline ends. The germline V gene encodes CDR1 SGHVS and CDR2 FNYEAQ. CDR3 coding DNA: TGTGCCAGCAGCTTAGAGATGGGGCAGCAATACTACGAGCAGTACTTC. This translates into CASSLEMGQQYYEQYF.

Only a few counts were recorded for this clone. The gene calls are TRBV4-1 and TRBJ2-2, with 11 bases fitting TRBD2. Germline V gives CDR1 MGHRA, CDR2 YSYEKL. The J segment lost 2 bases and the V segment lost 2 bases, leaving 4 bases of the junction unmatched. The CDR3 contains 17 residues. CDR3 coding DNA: TGCGCCAGCAGCCAAAGGACTAGCGGGCATAACACCGGGGAGCTGTTTTTT. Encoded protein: CASSQRTSGHNTGELFF.

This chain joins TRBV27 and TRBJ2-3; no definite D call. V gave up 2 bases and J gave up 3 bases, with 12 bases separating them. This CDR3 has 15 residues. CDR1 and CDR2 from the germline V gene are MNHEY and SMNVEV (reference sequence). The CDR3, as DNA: TGTGCCAGCAGTTTAATGAGTCTTTCTACAGATACGCAGTATTTT. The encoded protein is CASSLMSLSTDTQYF.

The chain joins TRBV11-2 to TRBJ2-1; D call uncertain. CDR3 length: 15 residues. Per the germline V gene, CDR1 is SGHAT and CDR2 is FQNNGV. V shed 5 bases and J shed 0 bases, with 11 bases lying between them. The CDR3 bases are TGTGCCAGCAGCAAACCAACCAACTCCTACAATGAGCAGTTCTTC. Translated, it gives CASSKPTNSYNEQFF.

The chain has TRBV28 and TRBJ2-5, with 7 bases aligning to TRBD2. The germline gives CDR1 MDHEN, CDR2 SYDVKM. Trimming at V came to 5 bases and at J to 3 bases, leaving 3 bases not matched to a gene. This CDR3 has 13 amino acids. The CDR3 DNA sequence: TGTGCCAGCAGTGAAGGGACTAAAGAGACCCAGTACTTC. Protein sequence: CASSEGTKETQYF.

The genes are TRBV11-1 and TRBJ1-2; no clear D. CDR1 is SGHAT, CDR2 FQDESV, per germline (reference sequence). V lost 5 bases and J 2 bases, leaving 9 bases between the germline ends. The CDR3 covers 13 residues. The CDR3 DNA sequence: TGTGCCAGCAGCATCGGGGTCAACTATGGCTACACCTTC. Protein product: CASSIGVNYGYTF.